A selection of T cell receptor beta chains follows, all from one sample in a study of T-cell memory formation after mild COVID-19. TCRdb processed the 5' RACE reads anew with MiXCR; each CDR3 protein has one entry. The sample has approximately 450,000 distinct CDR3 sequences, 15% to 20% seen once; the top ten hold approximately 13%. Sequencing was done on a sample of PBMCs or a T cell subset sorted from them (not recorded which). The receptors were gathered from an adult woman who had mild COVID-19 (a few samples of this study predate the infection). Cell type and time point are not known. CDR3s include the opening cysteine and the closing phenylalanine or tryptophan. Each record gives: J gene, V gene, CDR3 length, clone size, D gene, CDR3 protein, CDR3 DNA. The D gene is left open where the match is weak. Not all rows give a size; the values are once, few, many and, for expanded clones, a class.

>TRBJ1-2|TRBV12-3/TRBV12-4|15|many|NA
CASSSLGVGDYGYTF
TGTGCCAGCAGTTCCCTGGGGGTAGGGGACTATGGCTACACCTTC
>TRBJ2-3|TRBV12-3/TRBV12-4|17|many|TRBD2
CASSSPSTSGGTDTQYF
TGTGCCAGCAGCTCCCCATCGACTAGCGGGGGGACAGATACGCAGTATTTT
>TRBJ1-3|TRBV12-5|15|few|NA
CASGLVELSGNTIYF
TGTGCTAGTGGTTTGGTGGAGTTGTCTGGAAACACCATATATTTT
>TRBJ2-5|TRBV18|16|many|TRBD2
CASSPLPGGTQETQYF
TGTGCCAGCTCACCATTGCCCGGGGGGACCCAAGAGACCCAGTACTTC
>TRBJ2-3|TRBV24-1|14|NA|NA
CATSPSGEGDTQYF
TGTGCCACCAGTCCCTCGGGAGAGGGCGATACGCAGTATTTT
>TRBJ2-2|TRBV14|15|NA|NA
CASSQAGRRAGELFF
TGTGCCAGCAGCCAGGCCGGCAGGAGGGCCGGGGAGCTGTTTTTT
>TRBJ2-5|TRBV6-5|15|once|TRBD1
CASSYQGALQETQYF
TGTGCCAGCAGTTACCAGGGGGCTCTCCAAGAGACCCAGTACTTC
>TRBJ2-7|TRBV19|13|NA|TRBD2
CASSITSGYEQYF
TGTGCCAGTAGTATAACTAGCGGTTACGAGCAGTACTTC
>TRBJ2-7|TRBV5-1|16|NA|TRBD2
CASSSPGGGGDYEQYF
TGCGCCAGCAGCTCCCCCGGGGGGGGCGGAGACTACGAGCAGTACTTC
>TRBJ2-7|TRBV7-9|13|NA|NA
CASANQGIYEQYF
TGTGCCAGCGCGAATCAGGGAATCTACGAGCAGTACTTC
>TRBJ1-1|TRBV9|13|NA|NA
CASSVGDNTEAFF
TGTGCCAGCAGCGTAGGGGATAACACTGAAGCTTTCTTT
>TRBJ2-3|TRBV7-9|15|NA|TRBD2
CASSAGGGGTDTQYF
TGTGCCAGCAGCGCCGGCGGGGGGGGGACAGATACGCAGTATTTT
>TRBJ2-7|TRBV12-3/TRBV12-4|12|many|NA
CASSLGYDEQYF
TGTGCCAGCAGTTTGGGTTATGACGAGCAGTACTTC
>TRBJ2-3|TRBV20-1|14|many|NA
CSASPPTSPDTQYF
TGCAGTGCTAGCCCCCCTACTAGTCCAGATACGCAGTATTTT
>TRBJ2-7|TRBV12-3/TRBV12-4|16|few|TRBD1
CASSLTPGQGAEEQYF
TGTGCCAGCAGCCTTACACCGGGACAGGGGGCCGAAGAGCAGTACTTC
>TRBJ2-1|TRBV15|14|NA|TRBD1
CATSRRGSYNEQFF
TGTGCCACCAGCCGCAGGGGGTCCTACAATGAGCAGTTCTTC
>TRBJ1-1|TRBV25-1|14|NA|NA
CASSRGGFDTEAFF
TGTGCCAGCAGTCGGGGGGGGTTCGACACTGAAGCTTTCTTT
>TRBJ2-7|TRBV5-1|16|few|NA
CASSLEGGDGWYEQYF
TGCGCCAGCAGCTTGGAAGGGGGAGACGGCTGGTACGAGCAGTACTTC
>TRBJ2-3|TRBV23-1|16|many|TRBD1
CASTRGQGACADTQYF
TGCGCCAGCACCAGAGGACAGGGGGCCTGTGCAGATACGCAGTATTTT
>TRBJ2-1|TRBV9|14|few|NA
CASSVVSRGHEQFF
TGTGCCAGCAGCGTAGTTAGTCGGGGCCATGAGCAGTTCTTC
>TRBJ2-1|TRBV7-9|16|NA|TRBD2
CASSLEGLAGDNEQFF
TGTGCCAGCAGCTTAGAGGGACTAGCGGGAGACAATGAGCAGTTCTTC
>TRBJ2-1|TRBV7-9|15|NA|NA
CASRNGLGGYNEQFF
TGTGCCAGCAGAAACGGACTTGGAGGGTACAATGAGCAGTTCTTC
>TRBJ2-2|TRBV27|17|NA|NA
CASSLTHGSLNTGELFF
TGTGCCAGCAGCTTGACCCACGGGAGTTTGAACACCGGGGAGCTGTTTTTT
>TRBJ2-5|TRBV14|17|NA|NA
CASSQDRRSSYQETQYF
TGTGCCAGCAGCCAAGATCGCAGGAGCTCGTACCAAGAGACCCAGTACTTC
>TRBJ1-5|TRBV30|14|once|NA
CAWSVGLSNQPQHF
TGTGCCTGGAGTGTCGGGCTTTCAAATCAGCCCCAGCATTTT
>TRBJ2-7|TRBV27|15|few|NA
CASSLVGTDAYEQYF
TGTGCCAGCAGTTTAGTTGGGACGGATGCCTACGAGCAGTACTTC
>TRBJ2-7|TRBV28|18|NA|TRBD2
CASRTGTSGVTSSYEQYF
TGTGCCAGCAGGACCGGGACTAGCGGGGTAACAAGCTCCTACGAGCAGTACTTC
>TRBJ1-1|TRBV12-3/TRBV12-4|14|NA|NA
CASSLRQGKTEAFF
TGTGCCAGCAGTTTAAGGCAGGGAAAAACTGAAGCTTTCTTT
>TRBJ1-1|TRBV12-3/TRBV12-4|12|NA|NA
CASSFGLRRAFF
TGTGCCAGCAGTTTTGGCCTCCGGCGGGCTTTCTTT
>TRBJ2-3|TRBV10-3|14|many|NA
CAISEPPYRDTQYF
TGTGCCATCAGTGAACCACCCTATCGGGATACGCAGTATTTT